This T cell receptor beta chain was found in a study of blood T cell repertoires in COVID-19. Overall study: Sites in the United States, Italy and Spain provided acute and convalescent COVID-19 samples. Sample material is recorded as cDNA or gDNA derived from T cells, B-cell-depleted T cells, or PBMCs.

Trimming shortened V by 5 bases and J by 6 bases, and 13 bases separated the two germline ends. CDR1 is SSHAT and CDR2 is FNYEAQ in the germline V gene (reference sequence). This CDR3 is built from 14 residues. As originally analysed: Amplification from reference gene primers served as the basis for estimated nucleated cell counts. Data came from immunoSEQ multiplex PCR; TCRdb stores just in-frame clones and leaves some out. That table is the source of V, J and clone size, and D and trimming were worked out from the DNA. The data show some 150,000 clones, with 70% to 90% seen just once and roughly 8% held by the top ten.

The V gene is TRBV7-7, the J gene TRBJ2-2, with D possibly matching TRBD2 (6 bases). The sequencing sample was made of peripheral blood. The receptor comes from a woman aged 60-70 years with COVID-19, enrolled during active disease. This CDR3 reads CASSPRTGAGELFF. In nucleotides, the CDR3 is TGTGCCAGCAGCCCGCGGACGGGGGCCGGGGAGCTGTTTTTT.